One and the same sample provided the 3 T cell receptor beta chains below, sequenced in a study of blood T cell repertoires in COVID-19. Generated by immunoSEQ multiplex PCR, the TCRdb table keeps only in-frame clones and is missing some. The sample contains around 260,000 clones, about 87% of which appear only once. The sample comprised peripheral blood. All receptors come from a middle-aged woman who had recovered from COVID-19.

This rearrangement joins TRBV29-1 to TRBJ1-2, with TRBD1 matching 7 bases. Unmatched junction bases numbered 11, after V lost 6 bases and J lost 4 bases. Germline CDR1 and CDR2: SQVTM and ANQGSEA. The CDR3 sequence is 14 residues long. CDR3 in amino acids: CSVAPGTAPYGYTF. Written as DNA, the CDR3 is TGCAGCGTCGCCCCCGGGACAGCGCCCTATGGCTACACCTTC. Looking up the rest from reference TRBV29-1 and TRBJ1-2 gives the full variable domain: SAVISQKPSRDICQRGTSLTIQCQVDSQVTMMFWYRQQPGQSLTLIATANQGSEATYESGFVIDKFPISRPNLTFSTLTVSNMSPEDSSIYLCSVAPGTAPYGYTFGSGTRLTVV.

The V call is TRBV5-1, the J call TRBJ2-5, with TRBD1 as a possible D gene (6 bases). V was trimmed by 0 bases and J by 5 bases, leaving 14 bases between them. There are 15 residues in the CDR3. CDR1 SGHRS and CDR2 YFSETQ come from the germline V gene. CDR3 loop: CASSLGTGLVETQYF. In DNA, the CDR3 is TGCGCCAGCAGCTTGGGAACAGGGCTGGTGGAGACCCAGTACTTC.

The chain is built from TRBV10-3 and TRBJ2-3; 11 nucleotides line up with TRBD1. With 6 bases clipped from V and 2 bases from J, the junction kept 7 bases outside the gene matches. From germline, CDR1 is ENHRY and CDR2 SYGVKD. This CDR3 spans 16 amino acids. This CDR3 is CAISPGQGAFTDTQYF. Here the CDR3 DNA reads TGTGCCATCAGCCCCGGACAGGGGGCCTTCACAGATACGCAGTATTTT.